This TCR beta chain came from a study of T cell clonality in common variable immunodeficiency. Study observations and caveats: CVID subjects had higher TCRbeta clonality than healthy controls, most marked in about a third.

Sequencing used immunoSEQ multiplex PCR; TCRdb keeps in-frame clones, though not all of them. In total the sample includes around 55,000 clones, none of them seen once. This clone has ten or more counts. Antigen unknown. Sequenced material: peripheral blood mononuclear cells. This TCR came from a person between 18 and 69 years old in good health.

This CDR3 is CAWEGTGSYEQYF. The DNA read from the CDR3 is TGTGCCTGGGAGGGGACAGGGTCCTACGAG. This rearrangement joins TRBV30 to TRBJ2-7, with TRBD1 matching 9 bases. The read halts 3 residues ahead of the CDR3 end, with the missing end drawn from the germline J gene. Germline loops: CDR1 GTSNPN, CDR2 SVGIG (reference sequence). CDR3 length: 13 amino acids. Unmatched junction bases numbered 3, after V lost 5 bases and J lost 1 base.